What follows describes a single TCR beta chain. These data originate in a study of blood T cell repertoires in COVID-19. Overall study context: Collection of acute and convalescent COVID-19 samples took place in the United States, Italy and Spain.

Researchers sorted participants into cohorts using their self-reported clinical history. Clones were read by immunoSEQ multiplex PCR, and TCRdb kept only the in-frame ones, dropping some. The sample carries roughly 330,000 clones, over 75% recorded once. The CDR3 contains 14 residues. The germline V gene encodes CDR1 MNHEY and CDR2 SVGAGI. V was cut by 2 bases and J by 7 bases, with 15 bases left in between. Input material: PBMCs or T cells enriched from blood (not recorded which). The chain couples TRBV6-5 to TRBJ2-7, with a possible D match to TRBD1 (6 bases). This clonotype originated in a woman aged 25 to 39 who had recovered from COVID-19. The DNA of the CDR3 is TGTGCCAGCAGTTACCGCAGTACAGGGTCAGAGCAGTACTTC. Translating gives CASSYRSTGSEQYF.